This TCR beta chain is drawn from a study of control samples from healthy donors and cancer patients. Libraries were prepared by immunoSEQ multiplex PCR; TCRdb keeps only in-frame clonotypes and omits some of them. Altogether some 130,000 clones are present, 92% being singletons, with the ten largest covering about 2.2%. Sequenced sample: blood. This clonotype originated in a woman in her 50s in good health.

The CDR3 is CASSQVIGGSYGYTF. The CDR3 DNA sequence: TGCGCCAGCAGCCAAGTAATCGGGGGCAGCTATGGCTACACCTTC. V usage is TRBV4-1 and J usage is TRBJ1-2; a weak D match, TRBD1 (6 bases). CDR1 and CDR2 from the germline V gene are MGHRA and YSYEKL. The length of the CDR3 is 15 residues. Trimming stripped 1 base from V and 4 bases from J, with 13 bases between.